The 22 T cell receptor beta chains reported below all come from one sample, sequenced in a study of metastatic and nonmetastatic thyroid tumors. TCRdb re-called clones from the PCR reads using MiXCR. In the table there are approximately 31,000 clones, about a sixth of which are singletons. Every patient underwent thyroid surgery untreated. The material sequenced was blood. The receptors shown here come from a female donor with papillary thyroid cancer or a benign thyroid nodule (not recorded which). Some clones in this sample may be carry-over from other donors' samples.

By proportion, this clone is medium-sized. This chain uses TRBV6-5 with TRBJ1-3, with D possibly being TRBD1 (5 bases). The V end lost 0 bases, the J end lost 1 base, and 10 bases lay between the germline ends. The CDR3 length is 16 residues. The germline V gene encodes CDR1 MNHEY and CDR2 SVGAGI. CDR3 in DNA: TGTGCCAGCAGTTACTCAGGGGTTGGGTCTGGAAACACCATATATTTT. Translation: CASSYSGVGSGNTIYF.

This clone was detected ten times or more. The genes are TRBV5-1 and TRBJ2-2; D gene unclear. With 2 bases removed from V and 0 bases from J, the gap between germline ends came to 11 bases. From germline, CDR1 is SGHRS and CDR2 YFSETQ. This CDR3 is built from 16 residues. The CDR3 here is CASSLSSRANTGELFF. The CDR3 DNA reads TGCGCCAGCAGCTTAAGCTCCAGAGCGAACACCGGGGAGCTGTTTTTT.

The gene calls are TRBV2 and TRBJ1-5; D remains ambiguous. The V gene's germline CDR1 is SNHLY and CDR2 FYNNEI. Trimming cost V 4 bases and J 8 bases, with 18 bases left between them. CDR3 size: 15 residues. The CDR3 sequence: CASSAPDLGIEPQHF. Written as DNA, the CDR3 is TGTGCCAGCAGTGCCCCCGACCTGGGGATTGAGCCCCAGCATTTT.

This chain connects TRBV11-2 to TRBJ1-2; the D is unclear. Germline V gene data show CDR1 as SGHAT and CDR2 as FQNNGV. This CDR3 has 17 amino acids. The V end was cut by 3 bases, the J end by 0 bases, with 17 bases between. CDR3 region: CASSFTPETGANYGYTF. The CDR3 DNA follows: TGTGCCAGCAGCTTCACCCCCGAGACGGGAGCTAACTATGGCTACACCTTC. Supplemented by reference TRBV11-2 and TRBJ1-2, the full variable domain reads EAGVAQSPRYKIIEKRQSVAFWCNPISGHATLYWYQQILGQGPKLLIQFQNNGVVDDSQLPKDRFSAERLKGVDSTLKIQPAKLEDSAVYLCASSFTPETGANYGYTFGSGTRLTVV.

This clone has at least ten counts. The CDR3 DNA is TGCAGTGCGAGCGAGGAACCTGGAAACACCATATATTTT. Protein: CSASEEPGNTIYF. The chain employs TRBV20-1 and TRBJ1-3; D not resolved. There are 13 residues in the CDR3. Trimming removed 6 bases at V and 2 bases at J, with 11 bases between. CDR1 and CDR2 (germline): DFQATT, SNEGSKA (reference sequence).

There are many counts of this clone. The chain uses TRBV12-3 or TRBV12-4 and TRBJ2-5, with D perhaps matching TRBD1 or TRBD2 (5 bases each). The CDR3 loop spans 14 amino acids. V lost 5 bases and J 1 base, leaving 11 bases between the germline ends. CDR3 sequence: CASSRDGSQETQYF. CDR3 nucleotides: TGTGCCAGCAGTCGGGACGGCTCCCAAGAGACCCAGTACTTC.

This clone occurred many times. The chain combines TRBV7-3 with TRBJ2-1; weak D call: TRBD2 (6 bases). The CDR3 contains 15 residues. Germline V gene sequence: CDR1 SGHTA, CDR2 FQGTGA. The ends were cut back, 4 bases at V and 8 bases at J, with 18 bases in the middle. The CDR3, as DNA: TGTGCCAGCAGCTACTCCGGACTCCGCGGGGATGAGCAGTTCTTC. Protein product: CASSYSGLRGDEQFF.

This chain connects TRBV23-1 to TRBJ2-1; D is uncertain. TRBV23-1 is annotated as an ORF whose role is uncertain. This CDR3 has 16 amino acids. V lost 0 bases to trimming and J lost 10 bases, with 19 bases between them. CDR3 region: CASSQSGLETLWEQFF. CDR3 nucleotide sequence: TGCGCCAGCAGTCAATCCGGGCTAGAAACCCTTTGGGAGCAGTTCTTC.

This clone occurred many times. The chain joins TRBV20-1 to TRBJ1-2; 8 bases map to TRBD1. The CDR3 loop spans 14 amino acids. V trimming: 6 bases; J trimming: 3 bases; junction bases outside the gene matches: 9. The germline gives CDR1 DFQATT, CDR2 SNEGSKA (reference sequence). DNA of the CDR3: TGCAGTGCCCTTTCTACAGGGGGTGACTATGGCTACACCTTC. It yields the protein CSALSTGGDYGYTF.

This clone was counted ten times or more. V gene TRBV19 combines with J gene TRBJ2-7; TRBD1 aligns across 9 bases. This CDR3 has 14 amino acids. The V gene's germline CDR1 is LNHDA and CDR2 SQIVND (reference sequence). V gave up 6 bases and J gave up 3 bases; unmatched junction bases: 6. The CDR3 sequence: CASSRTGEGYEQYF. The CDR3 region has the DNA TGTGCCAGTAGCAGGACAGGGGAAGGCTACGAGCAGTACTTC.

A note on this clone: A read error is possible here, since a much larger clone lies one base away. The genes are TRBV3-1 and TRBJ2-7; D might be TRBD2 (6 bases). CDR1 is LGHDT and CDR2 is YNNKEL in the germline V gene (reference sequence). Trimming removed 1 base from V and 6 bases from J, with 16 bases in between. CDR3 length: 15 residues. CDR3 sequence: CASSQGSGTPLEQYF. The CDR3 DNA reads as TGTGCCAGCAGCCAAGGTTCTGGGACTCCCCTCGAGCAGTACTTC.

This clone was recorded many times. V and J are TRBV28 and TRBJ2-5; 13 positions match TRBD2. The germline V gene encodes CDR1 MDHEN and CDR2 SYDVKM. Trimming at V came to 3 bases and at J to 10 bases, leaving 17 bases not matched to a gene. There are 18 residues in the CDR3. The CDR3 loop reads CASSLLLNGLAGARGQYF. In nucleotides, the CDR3 is TGTGCCAGCAGTTTGCTTCTTAACGGACTAGCGGGGGCGCGAGGCCAGTACTTC.

This clone came up many times. J is TRBJ2-2 and V is TRBV5-1; 8 positions match TRBD1. CDR1 is SGHRS, CDR2 YFSETQ, per germline. V lost 2 bases and J lost 5; bases outside the gene matches: 8. CDR3 length: 16 residues. CDR3 nucleotide sequence: TGCGCCAGCAGCTTTTACGGACAGGGTATTACCGGGGAGCTGTTTTTT. Its protein product is CASSFYGQGITGELFF.

This clone has ten or more counts. CDR3 amino acids: CSAEPGQGFSIAFF. The CDR3 DNA follows: TGCAGTGCCGAACCGGGACAGGGGTTTAGTATAGCTTTCTTT. This chain joins TRBV20-1 and TRBJ1-1; 10 nucleotides align to TRBD1. The germline V gene has CDR1 DFQATT and CDR2 SNEGSKA (reference sequence). With 6 bases clipped from V and 10 bases from J, the junction kept 14 bases outside the gene matches. The CDR3 sequence is 14 residues long.

This clone was seen repeatedly, ten times or more. The chain recombines TRBV13 with TRBJ1-1, with D perhaps TRBD1 (5 bases). The CDR3 loop spans 16 amino acids. Germline CDR1 is PRHDT and CDR2 is FYEKMQ (reference sequence). With 5 bases removed from V and 0 bases from J, the gap between germline ends came to 16 bases. The CDR3: CASSNAGAGLNTEAFF. CDR3 sequence (DNA): TGTGCCAGCAGCAACGCCGGGGCAGGGCTGAACACTGAAGCTTTCTTT.

This clone was seen many times. This chain joins TRBV7-2 and TRBJ1-4; D not resolved. The CDR3 contains 17 residues. V was clipped by 1 base and J by 0 bases, with 12 bases between them. The germline V gene encodes CDR1 SGHTA and CDR2 FQGNSA. CDR3 nucleotides: TGTGCCAGCAGCTTAGTAGCAGATCGAACAACTAATGAAAAACTGTTTTTT. It encodes CASSLVADRTTNEKLFF.

This clone was seen more than once but under ten times. The chain has TRBV11-1 and TRBJ2-1; 7 bases agree with TRBD2. Germline-derived CDR1 and CDR2 are SGHAT and FQDESV (reference sequence). The CDR3 consists of 16 residues. V lost 4 bases, J lost 1 base, and 7 bases stayed unmatched. The CDR3 loop is CASSSTSLRSYNEQFF. The CDR3 nucleotides are TGTGCCAGCAGCTCGACTAGCCTTAGATCCTACAATGAGCAGTTCTTC.

At least ten counts were recorded for this clone. The chain combines TRBV19 with TRBJ2-7; no reliable D call. V was clipped by 8 bases and J by 4 bases, with 15 bases between them. In germline, CDR1 is LNHDA, CDR2 SQIVND (reference sequence). The CDR3 contains 13 residues. The CDR3 DNA reads TGTGCCAGTTCCCTAGACCTCGGGTACGAGCAGTACTTC. Protein product: CASSLDLGYEQYF.

At least ten counts were recorded for this clone. V and J are TRBV7-8 and TRBJ2-6; 7 bases match TRBD2. The V segment lost 0 bases and the J segment 0 bases; nucleotides outside the gene matches: 2. In germline, CDR1 is SGHVS, CDR2 FQNEAQ. This CDR3 is 17 amino acids long. As DNA, the CDR3 is TGTGCCAGCAGCTTAGCGGGACTAAACTCTGGGGCCAACGTCCTGACTTTC. Translating it yields CASSLAGLNSGANVLTF.

This clone has a handful of counts. The chain has TRBV12-3 or TRBV12-4 and TRBJ2-7; 11 bases map to TRBD2. This CDR3 contains 14 residues. V lost 9 bases to trimming and J lost 13 bases; unmatched junction nucleotides: 17. CDR3 sequence: CASSLAGEIYDHYF. CDR3 nucleotide sequence: TGTGCCAGTTCACTAGCGGGGGAAATCTACGATCATTACTTC.

This clone has just one count. The chain couples TRBV18 to TRBJ1-3; 8 bases map to TRBD1. CDR1 and CDR2 (germline): KGHSH, LQKENI. The trim removed 2 bases at V and 3 bases at J, leaving 9 bases unmatched. There are 17 residues in the CDR3. CDR3 DNA: TGTGCCAGCTCACCAGCCTCGGACAGGGAGGTTGGAAACACCATATATTTT. Translated, it gives CASSPASDREVGNTIYF.

J is TRBJ1-1 and V is TRBV6-6; 7 bases map to TRBD1. The CDR3 runs to 14 residues. V dropped 0 bases and J dropped 4; count of bases not matched to a gene: 2. CDR1 is MNHNY and CDR2 is SVGAGI in the germline V gene (reference sequence). The CDR3: CASSYSAGGTEAFF. The CDR3 nucleotides are TGTGCCAGCAGTTACTCGGCAGGGGGCACTGAAGCTTTCTTT.